This is a list of T cell receptor beta chains from one sample in a study of blood T cell repertoires in COVID-19. Sequenced by immunoSEQ multiplex PCR; TCRdb stores in-frame clones only, minus some. The sample contains around 300,000 clones, about nine tenths of which appear only once. Sequencing was done on a sample of peripheral blood. The origin of the receptors is a man aged 45 to 65 with active or convalescent COVID-19. Each CDR3 is given with its conserved first and last residue. The D gene is left open where the match is weak. The size field is filled for only some rows; it gives once, few, many or a size class.

>TRBJ1-1|TRBD1|few|TRBV3-1/TRBV3-2
CASSQGTGNTEAFF
TGTGCCAGCAGCCAAGGGACAGGGAACACTGAAGCTTTCTTT
>TRBJ2-3|NA|once|TRBV15
CAISEGFSTDTQYF
TGTGCCATCTCCGAGGGATTTTCGACAGATACGCAGTATTTT
>TRBJ2-2|NA|NA|TRBV9
CASSAHLPLNTGELFF
TGTGCCAGCAGCGCCCATCTACCCCTGAACACCGGGGAGCTGTTTTTT
>TRBJ2-2|TRBD2|NA|TRBV28
CASSPSGRRGGELFF
TGTGCCAGCAGTCCTAGCGGGAGACGGGGCGGGGAGCTGTTTTTT
>TRBJ1-6|NA|NA|TRBV2
CASRERAGNSPLHF
TGTGCCAGCAGGGAAAGGGCGGGCAATTCACCCCTCCACTTT
>TRBJ1-2|TRBD1|NA|TRBV30
CAWTLILTGIEGYTF
TGTGCCTGGACTCTGATTCTGACAGGGATCGAGGGCTACACCTTC
>TRBJ1-5|TRBD1|NA|TRBV28
CASMSGQGAYNNQPQHF
TGTGCCAGCATGAGTGGACAGGGGGCTTATAACAATCAGCCCCAGCATTTT
>TRBJ1-2|NA|NA|TRBV30
CAWSVTRAYGYTF
TGTGCCTGGAGTGTAACCAGGGCCTATGGCTACACCTTC
>TRBJ1-5|NA|NA|TRBV28
CASSILTGGDSNQPQHF
TGTGCCAGCAGTATACTAACCGGGGGGGACAGCAATCAGCCCCAGCATTTT
>TRBJ1-2|NA|NA|TRBV7-8
CASSAGVANYGYTF
TGTGCCAGCAGCGCAGGGGTAGCTAACTATGGCTACACCTTC
>TRBJ1-1|NA|once|TRBV5-1
CASSPGTPNTEAFF
TGCGCCAGCAGCCCCGGGACACCGAACACTGAAGCTTTCTTT
>TRBJ2-1|NA|NA|TRBV29-1
CSGGLNEQFF
TGCAGCGGCGGACTCAATGAGCAGTTCTTC
>TRBJ1-3|NA|NA|TRBV30
CASLGVSGNTIYF
TGTGCCTCACTCGGGGTGTCTGGAAACACCATATATTTT
>TRBJ1-1|NA|NA|TRBV2
CASRRRQGGTEAFF
TGTGCCAGCAGACGTCGGCAGGGAGGGACTGAAGCTTTCTTT
>TRBJ2-3|NA|NA|TRBV7-3
CASSRTGSTDTQYF
TGTGCCAGCAGCCGGACGGGAAGCACAGATACGCAGTATTTT
>TRBJ2-7|TRBD1|NA|TRBV6-2/TRBV6-3
CASSYQGDNEQYF
TGTGCCAGCAGTTACCAGGGGGATAACGAGCAGTACTTC
>TRBJ2-2|NA|once|TRBV24-1
CATSDLGPDRTPDTGELFF
TGTGCCACCAGTGATTTGGGCCCCGACAGAACCCCGGACACCGGGGAGCTGTTTTTT
>TRBJ1-3|NA|few|TRBV7-2
CASSPGGSGNTIYF
TGTGCCAGCAGCCCAGGAGGTTCTGGAAACACCATATATTTT
>TRBJ1-5|NA|NA|TRBV28
CASSLGQRQPQHF
TGTGCCAGCAGTTTAGGACAGAGACAGCCCCAGCATTTT
>TRBJ2-7|NA|NA|TRBV5-1
CASSPGQTYEQYF
TGCGCCAGCAGCCCCGGACAGACCTACGAGCAGTACTTC
>TRBJ2-6|NA|NA|TRBV1
CTSSQDDRQLNHSGANVLTF
TGCACCAGCAGCCAAGATGATAGACAGCTCAATCACTCTGGGGCCAACGTCCTGACTTTC
>TRBJ1-5|TRBD1|few|TRBV6-5
CASGTVYSNQPQHF
TGTGCCAGTGGGACAGTTTATAGCAATCAGCCCCAGCATTTT
>TRBJ1-1|NA|NA|TRBV19
CASSIPVGQGRLGAFF
TGTGCCAGTAGTATACCGGTCGGGCAGGGTCGACTTGGGGCTTTCTTT
>TRBJ1-2|TRBD1|NA|TRBV7-2
CASSRLAGTGRGYTF
TGTGCCAGCAGCCGCCTTGCCGGGACAGGGCGAGGCTACACCTTC
>TRBJ1-6|NA|once|TRBV7-2
CASSLVGSQGSYNSPLHF
TGTGCCAGCAGCTTAGTGGGTAGTCAGGGCTCCTATAATTCACCCCTCCACTTT
>TRBJ2-7|NA|NA|TRBV28
CASRVTGFYEQYF
TGTGCCAGCAGGGTAACAGGGTTTTACGAGCAGTACTTC
>TRBJ2-1|TRBD2|NA|TRBV19
CASSPRLMAGGYNEQFF
TGTGCCAGTAGTCCACGACTCATGGCGGGGGGATACAATGAGCAGTTCTTC
>TRBJ1-2|NA|NA|TRBV5-6
CASSKGHVYGYTF
TGTGCCAGCAGCAAAGGACACGTTTATGGCTACACCTTC
>TRBJ1-6|NA|NA|TRBV6-5
CASSRDSYNSPLHF
TGTGCCAGCAGTAGAGACAGCTATAATTCACCCCTCCACTTT
>TRBJ2-7|TRBD1|NA|TRBV5-6
CASSRDREIYEQYF
TGTGCCAGCAGCCGGGACAGGGAGATCTACGAGCAGTACTTC
>TRBJ1-2|TRBD1|NA|TRBV2
CASSDDRGQGYTF
TGTGCCAGCAGTGATGACAGGGGGCAGGGCTACACCTTC
>TRBJ2-1|TRBD1|NA|TRBV28
CASSSTGQGLNEQFF
TGTGCCAGCAGCTCGACGGGACAGGGGTTGAATGAGCAGTTCTTC
>TRBJ2-7|TRBD1|NA|TRBV28
CASRGTGGPYEQYF
TGTGCCAGCAGGGGGACAGGGGGCCCCTACGAGCAGTACTTC
>TRBJ1-4|TRBD1|NA|TRBV5-4
CASSLAKDRGGEKLFF
TGTGCCAGCAGCTTGGCGAAGGACAGGGGTGGTGAAAAACTGTTTTTT
>TRBJ2-5|TRBD2|NA|TRBV30
CAWSNSGRETQYF
TGTGCCTGGAGTAATAGCGGGAGAGAGACCCAGTACTTC
>TRBJ2-7|TRBD1|few|TRBV4-3
CASSRSTGFFDEQYF
TGCGCCAGCAGCCGATCGACAGGGTTCTTCGACGAGCAGTACTTC
>TRBJ1-2|NA|NA|TRBV7-2
CASSLVYSGQTEGYTF
TGTGCCAGCAGCTTAGTTTATAGCGGCCAGACGGAGGGCTACACCTTC
>TRBJ1-1|NA|NA|TRBV5-6
CASNRGLMNTEAFF
TGTGCCAGCAACCGAGGGCTAATGAACACTGAAGCTTTCTTT
>TRBJ2-3|NA|NA|TRBV7-9
CASSLANWDTQYF
TGTGCCAGCAGCTTAGCCAACTGGGATACGCAGTATTTT
>TRBJ1-6|TRBD1|NA|TRBV5-6
CASSSLQGSDSPLHF
TGTGCCAGCAGCTCACTACAGGGGAGCGATTCACCCCTCCACTTT
>TRBJ1-3|TRBD1|NA|TRBV5-1
CASSLGVDRISGNTIYF
TGCGCCAGCAGCTTGGGTGTGGACAGGATCTCTGGAAACACCATATATTTT
>TRBJ2-7|NA|NA|TRBV30
CAWRRQYDEQYF
TGTGCCTGGAGACGACAGTATGACGAGCAGTACTTC
>TRBJ2-7|NA|NA|TRBV6-5
CASSSGAKLYEQYF
TGTGCCAGCAGCTCAGGCGCGAAACTTTACGAGCAGTACTTC
>TRBJ2-6|NA|NA|TRBV24-1
CATSDGAAGLGANVLTF
TGTGCCACCAGTGATGGGGCGGCAGGGCTCGGGGCCAACGTCCTGACTTTC
>TRBJ2-1|TRBD2|once|TRBV5-1
CASSPGLAGGDEQFF
TGCGCCAGCAGCCCCGGGCTAGCGGGAGGCGATGAGCAGTTCTTC